This T cell receptor (beta chain) originates from a study of neurological immune-mediated disorders (dated by TCRdb to the late 2010s). Notes on the research overall: Using UMI-based sequencing, the study compared peripheral blood TCR-beta repertoires from patients with HTLV-I-associated myelopathy (HAM/TSP), patients with multiple sclerosis, and healthy controls. The 90 to 120 TCR-beta libraries covered PBMC samples along with longitudinal samples, technical triplicates, and paired sorted CD4+ and CD8+ T-cell subsets. The cohort comprised 68 subjects: roughly 15 HAM/TSP patients, around 34 multiple sclerosis patients and 20 healthy controls. Technical triplicate libraries were sequenced to precisely calculate how much the frequency of each individual clone varied. Study-level results and caveats: The highest TCR clonal expansion was observed in HAM/TSP patients, whereas the lowest was observed in MS patients, even when compared with healthy controls. No identical CDR3 amino acid sequences were found to be shared among expanded clones across subjects, suggesting that TCR-beta repertoires were private in all groups.

This clonotype was found many times. Its antigen remains unidentified. No base-level quality is on record; no much larger clone is a single base apart. Inclusive of the bounding cysteine and phenylalanine, the CDR3 is 15 residues long. Kept here is only the CDR3 DNA, which spans 45 bases and is read in frame from base 1. The germline V gene supplies CDR1 SQVTM and CDR2 ANQGSEA. V gives up 4 bases and J gives up 1 base, and the segment between their germline ends measures 14 bases. cDNA was synthesized by template-switch 5'RACE using a primer carrying a 10-nucleotide random unique molecular identifier by which each TCR transcript was tagged. Every sequencing run covered 15-18 subjects and yielded more than 180 million TCR-beta sequences. Total RNA was extracted with the RNeasy kit. The KAPA Real-time Library Amplification kit was used to amplify TCR-beta VDJ regions with primers for the TCR constant region and the 5'RACE anchor. Sample indexes and Illumina adaptors were added in a first PCR, and a second PCR then increased library yield. The roughly 650 bp TCR product was size-selected on a 2% E-gel SizeSelection system after Ampure bead purification. Library quality was checked on a Bioanalyzer, concentration was measured with Qubit, and libraries were quantified with the Kapa Library Quantification kit before pooling. Libraries were sequenced paired-end 2 x 150 bp on an Illumina HiSeq 2500. To increase sequence diversity, about 23-30% phiX was spiked into each library pool. The original methods were these. The quality-filtered reads were processed with the UMI-based MiGEC pipeline, whose error correction step removed more than 90% of the raw TCR sequences. VDJ genes were aligned to IMGT germline references, and clonotypes were defined by unique CDR3 amino acid sequence plus V-J genes. Clonal expansion, Shannon diversity, and CDR3 relatedness (CalcPairwiseDistances, ClusterSamples) were evaluated with VDJtools, and phylogenetic trees were built with CLCbio workbench. Clones with at least 8 unique UMIs were defined as expanded, with this threshold being based on coefficient-of-variation modelling across technical triplicates. TCRdb redid the processing of the public reads, applying fastp at Q25 and MiXCR, and retained in-frame beta chains. Each record represents a unique CDR3 protein, reported with the most common genes and DNA among its rows. These V and J calls originate from TCRdb's pipeline instead of the authors' own analysis. Recorded for this sample are about 42,000 distinct CDR3 sequences; 20% to 25% of them occurred a single time. 3.5% to 5% of the sample is taken by the ten largest.

Per the publication, the time point label means: technical triplicate 3. For the unsorted PBMC libraries, 2 million PBMCs were stored in RNAlater at -80 degrees C until RNA extraction and were used to generate the libraries. Peripheral blood was subjected to Ficoll-Hypaque density gradient centrifugation to isolate PBMCs, which were then cryopreserved in liquid nitrogen. Recombination linked TRBV29-1 to TRBJ2-4, with no D gene named confidently. The sequenced material came from PBMCs. The source is a man aged 55 to 69 with HTLV-1-associated myelopathy (HAM/TSP). The CDR3 protein: CSVGSGVEAKNIQYF. The DNA sequence reads TGCAGCGTTGGGTCCGGAGTAGAGGCCAAAAACATTCAGTACTTC.